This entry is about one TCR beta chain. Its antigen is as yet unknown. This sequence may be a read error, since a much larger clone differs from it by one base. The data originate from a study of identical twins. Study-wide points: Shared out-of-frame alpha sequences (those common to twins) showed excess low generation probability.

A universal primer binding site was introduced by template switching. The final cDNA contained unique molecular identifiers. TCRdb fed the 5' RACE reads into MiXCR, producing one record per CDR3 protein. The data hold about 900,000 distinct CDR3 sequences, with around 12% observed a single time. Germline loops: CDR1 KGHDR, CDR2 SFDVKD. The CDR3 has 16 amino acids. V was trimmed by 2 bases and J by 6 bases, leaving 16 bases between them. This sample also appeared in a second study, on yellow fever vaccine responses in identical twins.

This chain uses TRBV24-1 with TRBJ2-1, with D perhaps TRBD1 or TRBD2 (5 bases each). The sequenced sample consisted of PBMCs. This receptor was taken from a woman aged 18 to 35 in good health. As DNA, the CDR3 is TGTGCCACCAGTGATTCGCGCCCGGGGCCTGGCAATGAGCAGTTCTTC. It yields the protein CATSDSRPGPGNEQFF.